This T cell receptor (beta chain) was sequenced during a study of T cell responses to AZD1222 COVID-19 vaccine. This CDR3 comprises 14 residues. Trimming took off 5 bases at V and 4 bases at J, with 11 bases between the two ends. The V gene's germline CDR1 is SGHVS and CDR2 FNYEAQ. Profiling relied on immunoSEQ multiplex PCR, and the TCRdb table lists in-frame clones only, not all of them. The table includes 90,000 to 150,000 clones, about nine tenths detected once. The sequencing here drew on peripheral blood, taken on day 0 of AZD1222 vaccination. The sequence came from an adult in good health. The rearrangement joins TRBV7-6 to TRBJ2-2, with a possible D match to TRBD2 (5 bases). The CDR3, as DNA: TGTGCCAGCAGCGTCCGACGGGGCACCGGGGAGCTGTTTTTT. Its protein is CASSVRRGTGELFF.